The sequence of this T cell receptor (beta chain) was determined in a study of blood T cell repertoires in COVID-19. Background on the study: The cDNA or gDNA used as material had been derived from T cells, B-cell-depleted T cells, or PBMCs.

Some clones are missing from TCRdb's copy, which holds only in-frame ones; the method was immunoSEQ multiplex PCR. The sample shows under 200,000 clones, roughly 80% of them seen only once. This clone came up a few times. In the same sample, other DNA sequences code for this CDR3. Unmatched junction bases numbered 1, after V lost 2 bases and J lost 5 bases. The CDR3 runs to 14 residues. CDR1 is SGHRS, CDR2 YFSETQ, per germline. This chain connects TRBV5-1 to TRBJ1-6; the match to TRBD1 covers 7 bases. Sequencing was done on a sample of peripheral blood. The sequence derives from a man aged 60 to 75 with acute or convalescent COVID-19. CDR3 sequence reads: CASSLGQDNSPLHF. CDR3 DNA sequence: TGCGCCAGCAGCTTAGGACAGGATAATTCACCCCTCCACTTT.